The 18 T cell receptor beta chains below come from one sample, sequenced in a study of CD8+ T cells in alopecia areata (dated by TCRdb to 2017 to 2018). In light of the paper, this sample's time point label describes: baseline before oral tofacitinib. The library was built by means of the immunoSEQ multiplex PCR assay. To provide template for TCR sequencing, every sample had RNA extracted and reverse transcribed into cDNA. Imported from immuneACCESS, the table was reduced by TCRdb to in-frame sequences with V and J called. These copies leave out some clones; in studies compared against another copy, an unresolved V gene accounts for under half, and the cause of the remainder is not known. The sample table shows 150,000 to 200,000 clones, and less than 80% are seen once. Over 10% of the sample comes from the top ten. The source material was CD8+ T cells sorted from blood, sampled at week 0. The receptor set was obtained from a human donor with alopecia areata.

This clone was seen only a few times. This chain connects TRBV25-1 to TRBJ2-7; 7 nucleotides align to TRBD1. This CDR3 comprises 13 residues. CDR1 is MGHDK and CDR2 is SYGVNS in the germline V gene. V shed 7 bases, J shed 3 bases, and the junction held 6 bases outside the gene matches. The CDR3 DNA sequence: TGTGCCAGCAAGGGGGCGAGGGGCTACGAGCAGTACTTC. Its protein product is CASKGARGYEQYF.

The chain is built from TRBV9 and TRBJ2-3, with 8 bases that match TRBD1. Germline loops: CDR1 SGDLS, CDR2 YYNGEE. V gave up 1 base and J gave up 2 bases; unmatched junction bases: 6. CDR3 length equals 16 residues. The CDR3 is CASSVRGQVNTDTQYF. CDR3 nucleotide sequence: TGTGCCAGCAGCGTAAGGGGACAGGTGAACACAGATACGCAGTATTTT.

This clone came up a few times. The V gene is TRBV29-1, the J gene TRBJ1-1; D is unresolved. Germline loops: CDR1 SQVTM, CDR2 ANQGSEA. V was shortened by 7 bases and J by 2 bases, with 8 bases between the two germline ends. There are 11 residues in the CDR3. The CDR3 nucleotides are TGCAGCGCCGGCCCCAACACTGAAGCTTTCTTT. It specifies CSAGPNTEAFF.

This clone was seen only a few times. The CDR3 nucleotides read TGCGCCAGCAGCCAAGTGCGCCAGCTATACAATGAGCAGTTCTTC. It is translated as CASSQVRQLYNEQFF. The V call is TRBV4-1, the J call TRBJ2-1; D is unresolved. Trimming removed 1 base at V and 4 bases at J, with 11 bases between. This CDR3 region has 15 residues. CDR1 MGHRA and CDR2 YSYEKL come from the germline V gene.

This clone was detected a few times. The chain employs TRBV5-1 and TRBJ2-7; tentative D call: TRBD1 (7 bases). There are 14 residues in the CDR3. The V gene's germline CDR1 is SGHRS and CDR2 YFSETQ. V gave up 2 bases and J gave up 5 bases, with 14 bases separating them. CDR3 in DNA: TGCGCCAGCAGCTTTCGAGGAGGGGGCGACGAGCAGTACTTC. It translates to CASSFRGGGDEQYF.

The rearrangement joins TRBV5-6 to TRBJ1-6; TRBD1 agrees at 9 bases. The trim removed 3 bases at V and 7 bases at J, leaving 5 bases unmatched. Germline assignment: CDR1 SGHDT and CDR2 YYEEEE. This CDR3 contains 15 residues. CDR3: CASSYGQGNNSPLHF. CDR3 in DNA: TGTGCCAGCAGCTATGGACAGGGGAACAATTCACCCCTCCACTTT.

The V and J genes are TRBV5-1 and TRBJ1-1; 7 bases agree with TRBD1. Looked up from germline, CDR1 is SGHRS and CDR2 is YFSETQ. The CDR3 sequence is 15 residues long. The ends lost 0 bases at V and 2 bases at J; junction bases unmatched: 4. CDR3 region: CASSLAGGVNTEAFF. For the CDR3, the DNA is TGCGCCAGCAGCTTGGCAGGGGGAGTTAACACTGAAGCTTTCTTT.

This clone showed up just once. CDR3 DNA: TGCAGCGTTGAAGTGGAGGGTGGGCCCCTCCACTTT. Residues: CSVEVEGGPLHF. The rearrangement links TRBV29-1 to TRBJ1-6; D is ambiguous. The CDR3 totals 12 residues. Trimming shortened V by 1 base and J by 13 bases, and 11 bases separated the two germline ends. In germline, CDR1 is SQVTM, CDR2 ANQGSEA.

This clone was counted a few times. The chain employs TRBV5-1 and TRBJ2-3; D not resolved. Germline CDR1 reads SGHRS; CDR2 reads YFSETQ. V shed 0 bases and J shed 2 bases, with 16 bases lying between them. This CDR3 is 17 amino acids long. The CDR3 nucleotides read TGCGCCAGCAGCTTGGCCGTCGGCGCTCTTCCCACAGATACGCAGTATTTT. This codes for CASSLAVGALPTDTQYF.

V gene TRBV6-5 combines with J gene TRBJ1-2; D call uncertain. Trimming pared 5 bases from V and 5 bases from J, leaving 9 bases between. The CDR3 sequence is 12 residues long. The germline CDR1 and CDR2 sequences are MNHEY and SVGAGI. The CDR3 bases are TGTGCCAGCAGTACGGGTTTTTATGGCTACACCTTC. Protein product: CASSTGFYGYTF.

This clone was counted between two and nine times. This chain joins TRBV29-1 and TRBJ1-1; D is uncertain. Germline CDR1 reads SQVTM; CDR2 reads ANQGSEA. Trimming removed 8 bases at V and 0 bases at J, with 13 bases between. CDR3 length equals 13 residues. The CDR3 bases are TGCAGCTCCCGGGAGGGCATGAACACTGAAGCTTTCTTT. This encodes CSSREGMNTEAFF.

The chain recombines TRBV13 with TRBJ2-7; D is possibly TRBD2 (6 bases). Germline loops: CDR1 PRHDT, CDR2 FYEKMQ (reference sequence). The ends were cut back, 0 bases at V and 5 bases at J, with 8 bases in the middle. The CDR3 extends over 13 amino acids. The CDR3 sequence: CASSLGRRDEQYF. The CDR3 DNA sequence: TGTGCCAGCAGCTTAGGCCGGAGGGACGAGCAGTACTTC. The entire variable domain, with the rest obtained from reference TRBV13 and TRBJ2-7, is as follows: AAGVIQSPRHLIKEKRETATLKCYPIPRHDTVYWYQQGPGQDPQFLISFYEKMQSDKGSIPDRFSAQQFSDYHSELNMSSLELGDSALYFCASSLGRRDEQYFGPGTRLTVT.

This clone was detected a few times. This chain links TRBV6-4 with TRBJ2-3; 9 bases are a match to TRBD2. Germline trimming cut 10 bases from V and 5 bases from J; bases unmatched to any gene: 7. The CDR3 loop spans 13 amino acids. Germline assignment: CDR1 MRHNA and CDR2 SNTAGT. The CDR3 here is CATGASGEDTQYF. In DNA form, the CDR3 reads TGTGCCACGGGGGCTAGCGGGGAAGATACGCAGTATTTT.

The CDR3 DNA reads TGTGCCAGCAGCCCACGGGGGGGCGGAACCTACAATGAGCAGTTCTTC. It specifies CASSPRGGGTYNEQFF. The chain recombines TRBV9 with TRBJ2-1; 8 bases fit TRBD2. Per the germline V gene, CDR1 is SGDLS and CDR2 is YYNGEE. With V trimmed by 4 bases and J by 2 bases, 8 bases remained unmatched. This CDR3 comprises 16 residues.

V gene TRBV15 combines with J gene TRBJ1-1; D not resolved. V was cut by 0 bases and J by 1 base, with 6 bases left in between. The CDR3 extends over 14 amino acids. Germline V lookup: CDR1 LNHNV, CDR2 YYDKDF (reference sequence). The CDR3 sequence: CATSRDVGNTEAFF. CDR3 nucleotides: TGTGCCACCAGCAGAGATGTGGGGAACACTGAAGCTTTCTTT.

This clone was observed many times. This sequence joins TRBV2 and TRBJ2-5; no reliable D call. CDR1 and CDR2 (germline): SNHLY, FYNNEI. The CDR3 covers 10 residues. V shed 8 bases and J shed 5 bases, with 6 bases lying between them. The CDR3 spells CASQWETQYF. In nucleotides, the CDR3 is TGTGCCAGCCAGTGGGAGACCCAGTACTTC.

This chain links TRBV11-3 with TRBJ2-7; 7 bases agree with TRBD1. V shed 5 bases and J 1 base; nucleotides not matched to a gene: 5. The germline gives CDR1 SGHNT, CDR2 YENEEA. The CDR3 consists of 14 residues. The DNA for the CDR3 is TGTGCCAGCAGCCCGACAGGGAGATCCTACGAGCAGTACTTC. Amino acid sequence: CASSPTGRSYEQYF.

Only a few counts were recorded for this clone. The CDR3 DNA sequence: TGTGCCAGCAGCTTGGAGTTAAAAAACATTCAGTACTTC. Its translation is CASSLELKNIQYF. This chain links TRBV7-9 with TRBJ2-4; no firm D call. This CDR3 is built from 13 residues. V was trimmed by 3 bases and J by 4 bases, leaving 7 bases between them. Germline assignment: CDR1 SEHNR and CDR2 FQNEAQ (reference sequence).